Shown below are 30 T cell receptor beta chains from a single sample sequenced in a study of shared clonotypes between healthy human individuals. Measured with immunoSEQ multiplex PCR; TCRdb has only the in-frame clones, and not every one. The repertoire holds about 690,000 clones, with 90% as singletons. The sample comprised memory CD8+ T cells from PBMCs. As for subset: CD45RO+ cells pooled with CCR7-negative TemRA cells. These receptors came from a man between 18 and 29 years old in good health. Some clones in this sample may be carry-over from other donors' samples.

This rearrangement joins TRBV7-9 to TRBJ2-3; TRBD2 matches at 7 bases. With V trimmed by 4 bases and J by 4 bases, 11 bases remained unmatched. Germline-derived CDR1 and CDR2 are SEHNR and FQNEAQ (reference sequence). The CDR3 consists of 16 residues. CDR3: CASSYAGAGVADTQYF. The CDR3 DNA reads as TGTGCCAGCAGCTACGCCGGGGCGGGAGTTGCAGATACGCAGTATTTT.

This clone was seen repeatedly, ten times or more. The chain couples TRBV6-1 to TRBJ2-7, with TRBD1 identical over 8 bases. Germline trimming cut 4 bases from V and 2 bases from J; bases unmatched to any gene: 4. The CDR3 length is 14 residues. Per germline, CDR1 MNHNS and CDR2 SASEGT. The chain's CDR3 is CASSARGQAYEQYF. The CDR3 DNA reads as TGTGCCAGCAGTGCCAGGGGACAGGCCTACGAGCAGTACTTC.

This clone was picked up one time. The CDR3 DNA sequence: TGTGCCTCCACCGCGGTCGGCGTGTACAATGAGCAGTTCTTC. As protein: CASTAVGVYNEQFF. This sequence joins TRBV11-2 and TRBJ2-1, with no clear D. Germline V gene data show CDR1 as SGHAT and CDR2 as FQNNGV. This CDR3 has 14 residues. Trimming cost V 11 bases and J 4 bases, with 18 bases left between them.

About this clone: Other DNA sequences in the sample encode the same CDR3. V gene TRBV27 combines with J gene TRBJ1-2, with no clear D. The CDR3 length is 13 residues. The ends were cut back, 6 bases at V and 1 base at J, with 9 bases in the middle. Germline V lookup: CDR1 MNHEY, CDR2 SMNVEV (reference sequence). The DNA of the CDR3 is TGTGCCAGCAGCTTCGGGGTTAACTATGGCTACACCTTC. The encoded protein is CASSFGVNYGYTF.

The chain links TRBV5-1 to TRBJ2-3; TRBD1 or TRBD2 may be the D gene (6 bases each). Looked up from germline, CDR1 is SGHRS and CDR2 is YFSETQ. This CDR3 region has 17 residues. Trimming took 4 bases from V and 3 from J, leaving 21 bases between them. CDR3 loop: CASSPPPGAWGTDTQYF. The CDR3 nucleotides are TGCGCCAGCAGCCCCCCCCCGGGGGCATGGGGGACAGATACGCAGTATTTT.

The chain links TRBV19 to TRBJ2-7; 10 nucleotides agree with TRBD1. Trimming at V came to 6 bases and at J to 5 bases, leaving 13 bases not matched to a gene. Germline CDR1 LNHDA, CDR2 SQIVND (reference sequence). This CDR3 is 16 amino acids long. The CDR3 nucleotides are TGTGCCAGTAGCATGCTTGGGACAGGGGCGTGGGACGAGCAGTACTTC. Its translation: CASSMLGTGAWDEQYF.

The chain links TRBV12-5 to TRBJ2-5, with no clear D. This CDR3 is built from 15 residues. Germline assignment: CDR1 LGHNT and CDR2 FRNRAP. Trimming pared 0 bases from V and 1 base from J, leaving 9 bases between. In DNA, the CDR3 is TGTGCTAGTGGTTTGGTAGTCACAGCCCAAGAGACCCAGTACTTC. As protein: CASGLVVTAQETQYF. Complete variable domain (other parts from reference TRBV12-5 and TRBJ2-5): DARVTQTPRHKVTEMGQEVTMRCQPILGHNTVFWYRQTMMQGLELLAYFRNRAPLDDSGMPKDRFSAEMPDATLATLKIQPSEPRDSAVYFCASGLVVTAQETQYFGPGTRLLVL.

This clone was found once. This sequence joins TRBV5-1 and TRBJ2-7; D may be TRBD1 (5 bases). The CDR3 consists of 14 residues. V gave up 5 bases and J gave up 2 bases, with 14 bases separating them. Germline V CDR1 and CDR2: SGHRS, YFSETQ. The CDR3 DNA reads as TGCGCCAGCAGATGGCTTCAGGGCCCCTACGAGCAGTACTTC. This encodes CASRWLQGPYEQYF. The full variable domain, rest sourced from reference TRBV5-1 and TRBJ2-7, is KAGVTQTPRYLIKTRGQQVTLSCSPISGHRSVSWYQQTPGQGLQFLFEYFSETQRNKGNFPGRFSGRQFSNSRSEMNVSTLELGDSALYLCASRWLQGPYEQYFGPGTRLTVT.

The chain employs TRBV7-6 and TRBJ2-7; the match to TRBD2 covers 7 bases. In germline, CDR1 is SGHVS, CDR2 FNYEAQ. Trimming took 5 bases from V and 2 from J; bases not matched to a gene: 9. The CDR3 loop spans 15 amino acids. CDR3 sequence: CASSPGREYPYEQYF. In nucleotides, the CDR3 is TGTGCCAGCAGCCCCGGGCGGGAGTACCCCTACGAGCAGTACTTC.

This chain links TRBV9 with TRBJ1-3; the D gene is possibly TRBD1 (5 bases). Between the trimmed V and J ends, which lost 0 bases and 1 base, there was a span of 5 bases. CDR3 length: 14 amino acids. Germline values: CDR1 SGDLS, CDR2 YYNGEE. CDR3 in amino acids: CASSVAGSGNTIYF. DNA for the CDR3: TGTGCCAGCAGCGTAGCAGGGTCTGGAAACACCATATATTTT.

The chain links TRBV9 to TRBJ2-4, with D perhaps TRBD1 (5 bases). The V gene lost 3 bases and the J gene lost 7 bases, with 8 bases spanning the gap. The CDR3 runs 12 residues. Germline values: CDR1 SGDLS, CDR2 YYNGEE. The CDR3 loop is CASSGSGNIQYF. The CDR3 nucleotides read TGTGCCAGCAGCGGGTCAGGGAACATTCAGTACTTC.

V and J are TRBV1 and TRBJ2-7; the table's D call of TRBD1 was not tested on the DNA. TRBV1 corresponds to a pseudogene. The CDR3 length is 17 residues. CDR3 bases: TGCACCAGCAGCCCTACTCACCCCGGGACAGGGGGCTACGAGCAGTACTTC. This gives the protein CTSSPTHPGTGGYEQYF.

The chain couples TRBV2 to TRBJ2-7; D not certain. CDR3 length: 13 amino acids. The V end lost 7 bases, the J end lost 0 bases, and 10 bases lay between the germline ends. Germline assignment: CDR1 SNHLY and CDR2 FYNNEI. CDR3 nucleotides: TGTGCCAGCAAAGGGTGGAGCTCCTACGAGCAGTACTTC. The encoded protein is CASKGWSSYEQYF.

V usage is TRBV5-4 and J usage is TRBJ2-3, with 7 bases aligning to TRBD1. Looked up from germline, CDR1 is SGHNT and CDR2 is YYREEE (reference sequence). V gave up 2 bases and J gave up 3 bases; unmatched junction bases: 6. The CDR3 runs to 15 residues. The DNA of the CDR3 is TGTGCCAGCAGCTTACCGGGACAGTTGACAGATACGCAGTATTTT. It yields the protein CASSLPGQLTDTQYF. The full variable domain, with the rest looked up from reference TRBV5-4 and TRBJ2-3, is ETGVTQSPTHLIKTRGQQVTLRCSSQSGHNTVSWYQQALGQGPQFIFQYYREEENGRGNFPPRFSGLQFPNYSSELNVNALELDDSALYLCASSLPGQLTDTQYFGPGTRLTVL.

The V and J genes are TRBV4-1 and TRBJ1-2, with no clear D. Trimming removed 3 bases at V and 3 bases at J, with 14 bases between. Germline V gene data show CDR1 as MGHRA and CDR2 as YSYEKL. The CDR3 runs to 15 residues. The CDR3 DNA follows: TGCGCCAGCAGCCAGACAACCCAAAGTGACTATGGCTACACCTTC. This gives the protein CASSQTTQSDYGYTF.

The rearrangement uses TRBV5-3 and TRBJ2-7; 7 nucleotides match TRBD1. TRBV5-3 is filed as an ORF, its function uncertain. This CDR3 is 16 amino acids long. After removal of 0 bases from V and 3 bases from J, the junction contained 9 bases not matched to a gene. The CDR3 nucleotides are TGTGCCAGAAGCTTGGTCCCCCGACAGGGAGTCTACGAGCAGTACTTC. It is translated as CARSLVPRQGVYEQYF.

The rearrangement uses TRBV7-8 and TRBJ1-1; the D gene is possibly TRBD1 (5 bases). Germline V CDR1 and CDR2: SGHVS, FQNEAQ. The CDR3 length is 15 residues. Trimming took 0 bases from V and 6 from J, leaving 14 bases between them. CDR3 protein: CASSLAGGTSAEAFF. CDR3 nucleotide sequence: TGTGCCAGCAGCTTAGCCGGGGGGACTTCCGCTGAAGCTTTCTTT.

The J gene is TRBJ1-2, the V gene TRBV7-8, with 7 bases lining up with TRBD1. This CDR3 comprises 14 residues. Germline loops: CDR1 SGHVS, CDR2 FQNEAQ. Unmatched junction bases numbered 6, after V lost 5 bases and J lost 3 bases. CDR3 loop: CASSPRQGHYGYTF. CDR3 in DNA: TGTGCCAGCAGCCCCCGACAGGGCCACTATGGCTACACCTTC.

V is TRBV9 and J is TRBJ2-2, with 9 bases fitting TRBD1. This CDR3 contains 16 residues. Looked up from germline, CDR1 is SGDLS and CDR2 is YYNGEE. V lost 0 bases and J lost 4; bases outside the gene matches: 4. The CDR3 DNA reads as TGTGCCAGCAGCGTAGCCGGGACAGGGCGCACCGGGGAGCTGTTTTTT. As protein: CASSVAGTGRTGELFF.

This clone was picked up a small number of times. V is TRBV30 and J is TRBJ1-1; D gene ambiguous. With 4 bases removed from V and 4 bases from J, the gap between germline ends came to 10 bases. The CDR3 is 12 residues long. Germline V lookup: CDR1 GTSNPN, CDR2 SVGIG (reference sequence). CDR3 sequence reads: CAWNRGGTEAFF. The CDR3 DNA follows: TGTGCCTGGAACCGTGGCGGCACTGAAGCTTTCTTT.

The genes are TRBV7-2 and TRBJ2-5, with D hard to call. The germline V gene encodes CDR1 SGHTA and CDR2 FQGNSA. With 3 bases removed from V and 5 bases from J, the gap between germline ends came to 19 bases. The CDR3 length is 16 residues. CDR3 coding DNA: TGTGCCAGCAGCTTTAGGACGGGTAGGGCTTGGGAGACCCAGTACTTC. Its translation is CASSFRTGRAWETQYF.

The V call is TRBV5-1, the J call TRBJ1-1; unclear D gene. CDR3 length: 13 residues. Germline V gene sequence: CDR1 SGHRS, CDR2 YFSETQ. V lost 2 bases, J lost 1 base, and 6 bases lay in between. DNA for the CDR3: TGCGCCAGCAGCTTTACACAGAACACTGAAGCTTTCTTT. Amino acids: CASSFTQNTEAFF.

This clone was observed a few times. The V call is TRBV5-6, the J call TRBJ2-7, with 14 bases aligning to TRBD2. Germline V gene data show CDR1 as SGHDT and CDR2 as YYEEEE. CDR3 length: 15 residues. Trimming took 5 bases from V and 3 from J; bases not matched to a gene: 4. The CDR3 is CASRRGTSGSYEQYF. CDR3 DNA sequence: TGTGCCAGCAGACGAGGGACTAGCGGGAGCTACGAGCAGTACTTC.

The CDR3 sequence is CASSSPGSPITVQYF. As DNA, the CDR3 is TGTGCCAGCAGCTCTCCCGGGTCACCGATAACCGTGCAGTACTTC. The chain uses TRBV11-2 and TRBJ2-7, with D unresolved. CDR3 size: 15 residues. Trimming cost V 4 bases and J 9 bases, with 22 bases left between them. Germline values: CDR1 SGHAT, CDR2 FQNNGV.

This chain links TRBV21-1 with TRBJ2-1; the table calls TRBD2, which could not be checked here. TRBV21-1 is an annotated pseudogene. The CDR3 has 20 amino acids. As DNA, the CDR3 is TGTGCCAGCAGCAAACCCGGACTAGCGGGAGGACACGGACTAAACAATGAGCAGTTCTTC. It specifies CASSKPGLAGGHGLNNEQFF.

Regarding this clone: This sample also contains other DNA sequences that code for the same CDR3. The chain joins TRBV27 to TRBJ2-2, with no clear D. Trimming shortened V by 3 bases and J by 6 bases, and 8 bases separated the two germline ends. This CDR3 has 13 amino acids. CDR1 is MNHEY and CDR2 is SMNVEV in the germline V gene (reference sequence). CDR3 nucleotides: TGTGCCAGCAGTTTCCTGGGTTCCGGGGAGCTGTTTTTT. It encodes CASSFLGSGELFF.

This chain uses TRBV28 with TRBJ1-4, with D possibly being TRBD1 (6 bases). The length of the CDR3 is 16 residues. Germline V gene lookup returns CDR1 MDHEN and CDR2 SYDVKM. The germline V and J ends were trimmed by 4 bases and 8 bases, with 20 bases remaining between them. CDR3 sequence (DNA): TGTGCCAGCAGTTCTTCAGGGGCCGGGTCCGCCGAAAAACTGTTTTTT. Its translation is CASSSSGAGSAEKLFF. The full variable domain, its missing parts supplied by reference TRBV28 and TRBJ1-4, is DVKVTQSSRYLVKRTGEKVFLECVQDMDHENMFWYRQDPGLGLRLIYFSYDVKMKEKGDIPEGYSVSREKKERFSLILESASTNQTSMYLCASSSSGAGSAEKLFFGSGTQLSVL.

This clone was found once. The chain is built from TRBV7-9 and TRBJ1-1, with D perhaps matching TRBD1 (6 bases). Looked up from germline, CDR1 is SEHNR and CDR2 is FQNEAQ (reference sequence). V was cut by 1 base and J by 7 bases, with 22 bases left in between. This CDR3 region has 17 residues. The CDR3 region has the DNA TGTGCCAGCAGCTTAGAAACCAGGGGCGGGAGTTCATGTGAAGCTTTCTTT. This translates into CASSLETRGGSSCEAFF. Together with reference TRBV7-9 and TRBJ1-1, the CDR3 gives the full variable domain: DTGVSQNPRHKITKRGQNVTFRCDPISEHNRLYWYRQTLGQGPEFLTYFQNEAQLEKSRLLSDRFSAERPKGSFSTLEIQRTEQGDSAMYLCASSLETRGGSSCEAFFGQGTRLTVV.

This clone was seen a few times. J is TRBJ2-2 and V is TRBV28; 11 bases line up with TRBD1. The V and J ends lost 8 bases and 5 bases, in that order; junction bases with no gene match: 7. Per germline, CDR1 MDHEN and CDR2 SYDVKM. This CDR3 contains 15 residues. The CDR3 loop is CASLLRDRGTGELFF. For the CDR3, the DNA is TGTGCCAGCCTTCTCCGGGACAGGGGGACCGGGGAGCTGTTTTTT. Full variable domain (rest looked up from reference TRBV28 and TRBJ2-2): DVKVTQSSRYLVKRTGEKVFLECVQDMDHENMFWYRQDPGLGLRLIYFSYDVKMKEKGDIPEGYSVSREKKERFSLILESASTNQTSMYLCASLLRDRGTGELFFGEGSRLTVL.

The chain uses TRBV5-6 and TRBJ2-1; D is unresolved. Deletions cut 4 bases from V and 10 bases from J, with 15 bases between. From germline, CDR1 is SGHDT and CDR2 YYEEEE. The CDR3 has 13 amino acids. The DNA of the CDR3 is TGTGCCAGCAGCCCCAACCCGGGTGGCGAGCAGTTCTTC. This sequence encodes CASSPNPGGEQFF.